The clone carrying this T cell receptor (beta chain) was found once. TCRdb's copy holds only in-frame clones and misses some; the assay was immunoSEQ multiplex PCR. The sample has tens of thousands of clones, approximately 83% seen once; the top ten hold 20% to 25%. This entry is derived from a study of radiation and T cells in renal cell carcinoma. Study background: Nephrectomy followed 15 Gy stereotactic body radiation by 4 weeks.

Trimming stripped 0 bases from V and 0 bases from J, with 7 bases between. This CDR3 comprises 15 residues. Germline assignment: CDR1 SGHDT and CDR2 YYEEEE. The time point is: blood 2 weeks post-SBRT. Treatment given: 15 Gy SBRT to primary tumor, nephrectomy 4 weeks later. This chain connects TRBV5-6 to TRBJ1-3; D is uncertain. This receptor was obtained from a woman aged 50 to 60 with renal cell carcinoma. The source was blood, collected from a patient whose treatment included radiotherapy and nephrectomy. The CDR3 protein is CASSLEEFSGNTIYF. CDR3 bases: TGTGCCAGCAGCTTGGAGGAGTTCTCTGGAAACACCATATATTTT.